Included here is one T cell receptor beta chain sequence, with context. The source of the sample is a study of blood T cell repertoires in COVID-19. Looking at the study overall: From the United States, Italy and Spain came samples of acute and convalescent COVID-19. The cDNA or gDNA used as material had been derived from T cells, B-cell-depleted T cells, or PBMCs.

Original processing methods: Amplification with reference gene primers provided the estimates of nucleated cell counts. The protocol was immunoSEQ multiplex PCR, while the TCRdb copy is restricted to in-frame clones and leaves out a portion. The V and J calls and clone size are taken from that table; D and trimming were inferred from the DNA. The data contain tens of thousands of clones, 91% of them singletons. Trimming took off 3 bases at V and 4 bases at J, with 7 bases between the two ends. In germline, CDR1 is GTSNPN, CDR2 SVGIG (reference sequence). The CDR3 spans 12 residues. This TCR was sampled from a man aged 65-85 years with active COVID-19. The J gene is TRBJ1-3, the V gene TRBV30; D unclear. Sequences were obtained from peripheral blood. The CDR3 DNA reads TGTGCCTGGAGCTTAAAAGGAAACACCATATATTTT. It is translated as CAWSLKGNTIYF.